The clone carrying this T cell receptor (beta chain) was counted a single time. Its antigen is not known. A much bigger clone sits one base away, suggesting this may be a read error. The TCR library protocol was used to attach unique molecular identifiers. These identifiers were attached to individual cDNA molecules. TCRdb re-derived calls from the 5' RACE reads in MiXCR, one entry per CDR3 protein. The sample has fewer than 35,000 distinct CDR3 sequences; roughly 6% are singletons. The germline V gene has CDR1 DFQATT and CDR2 SNEGSKA (reference sequence). This CDR3 spans 13 amino acids. The entry originates in a study of early T cells in non-severe SARS-CoV-2 infection. Study as a whole: The authors sequenced bulk RNA from unsorted whole blood, leaving chains unpaired. Notes on the study in general: VDJdb matching skewed toward anti-spike CD8 responses, missing private and CD4 specificities.

The sample taken for sequencing was whole blood. The chain uses TRBV20-1 and TRBJ2-2; D might be TRBD2 (5 bases). This sequence originates from an adult who was a healthcare worker with PCR-confirmed SARS-CoV-2 infection or an uninfected control (not recorded which). In nucleotides, the CDR3 is TGCAGTGCTCATCTCATTAGAGCCGGGGAGCTGATTTTT. Translated: CSAHLIRAGELIF.